Below, 10 T cell receptor beta chains from the same sample are listed, as sequenced in a study of cytomegalovirus exposure and HLA in healthy donors (TCRdb year 2017). Preparation of the library involved the immunoSEQ multiplex PCR assay. The multiplex PCR relied on a mix of 60 forward primers for TCR Vbeta segments and 13 reverse primers for TCR Jbeta segments. As stored in TCRdb, this immuneACCESS dataset retains in-frame rearrangements with V and J assigned. A fraction of the clones does not appear; measured against another copy, unresolved V genes explain less than half of the discrepancy, and the remainder lacks a known reason. The sample profile shows tens of thousands of clones; roughly four fifths of them were found once. Together, the top ten hold around 4.3% of the sample. Material: PBMCs. All receptors come from a woman in her forties in good health and CMV-seropositive.

This clone was recorded only once. The limits of the CDR3 on the DNA are not certain, so only TCRdb's listed CDR3 is given. This sample also contains other DNA sequences that code for the same CDR3. The rearrangement joins TRBV6-5 to TRBJ2-5; TRBD2 is taken as the D call from the table, unchecked against the DNA. The CDR3 spans 12 residues, counting both ends. Germline-derived CDR1 and CDR2 are MNHEY and SVGAGI. The CDR3 here is CASSTSGETQYF.

This chain uses TRBV7-8 with TRBJ2-7; 9 positions match TRBD2. The germline V gene has CDR1 SGHVS and CDR2 FQNEAQ. Trimming at V came to 0 bases and at J to 4 bases, leaving 13 bases not matched to a gene. The length of the CDR3 is 18 residues. The CDR3 reads CASSLAQAGGPYLYEQYF. The CDR3 DNA reads as TGTGCCAGCAGCTTAGCGCAAGCGGGAGGCCCTTACCTTTACGAGCAGTACTTC.

The V call is TRBV6-4, the J call TRBJ2-5; the match to TRBD2 covers 7 bases. Germline V gives CDR1 MRHNA, CDR2 SNTAGT. The J segment lost 1 base and the V segment lost 6 bases, leaving 8 bases of the junction unmatched. The CDR3 length is 15 residues. The CDR3 bases are TGTGCCAGCAGCGCAAATCCGGGAGGCCAAGAGACCCAGTACTTC. It translates to CASSANPGGQETQYF.

The J gene is TRBJ2-7, the V gene TRBV6-5; tentatively, D is TRBD1 (5 bases). Trimming removed 5 bases at V and 6 bases at J, with 17 bases between. This CDR3 has 14 amino acids. Germline loops: CDR1 MNHEY, CDR2 SVGAGI. The CDR3 protein is CASSDRQGVSEQYF. CDR3 sequence (DNA): TGTGCCAGCAGTGATAGGCAGGGCGTGAGCGAGCAGTACTTC.

This chain uses TRBV7-8 with TRBJ2-7, with 8 bases lining up with TRBD2. V shed 1 base and J 0 bases; nucleotides not matched to a gene: 11. From germline, CDR1 is SGHVS and CDR2 FQNEAQ. This CDR3 spans 18 amino acids. CDR3 DNA sequence: TGTGCCAGCAGCTTAGGCATTTCGGGTACTAGCGGCTCCTACGAGCAGTACTTC. Amino acid sequence: CASSLGISGTSGSYEQYF.

This clone was detected only once. V gene TRBV10-1 combines with J gene TRBJ2-5, with 9 bases identical to TRBD1. The DNA matches TRBJ2-7 better at its end, which makes the J call doubtful. This CDR3 contains 16 residues. Germline V gene lookup returns CDR1 WNHNN and CDR2 SYGVQD (reference sequence). CDR3 in DNA: TGCGCCAGCAGTGAGTCAGGGACAGGGTACTCCTACGAGCAGTACTTC. Encoded protein: CASSESGTGYSYEQYF.

This rearrangement joins TRBV25-1 to TRBJ2-7; TRBD1 might be the D (6 bases). Germline V gene lookup returns CDR1 MGHDK and CDR2 SYGVNS. CDR3 length equals 13 residues. V was trimmed by 6 bases and J by 1 base, leaving 10 bases between them. CDR3 nucleotide sequence: TGTGCCAGCAGACCGGGACAATCCTACGAGCAGTACTTC. It is translated as CASRPGQSYEQYF.

The chain joins TRBV5-3 to TRBJ2-1; TRBD2 agrees at 15 bases. TRBV5-3 is an ORF; its function is uncertain. CDR3 length equals 17 residues. J lost 6 bases, V lost 5 bases, and 9 bases had no gene match. The CDR3 sequence: CARRFPGLAGGPNEQFF. The CDR3, as DNA: TGTGCCAGAAGATTCCCGGGACTAGCGGGAGGCCCCAATGAGCAGTTCTTC.

V and J are TRBV6-5 and TRBJ1-2; the D is unclear. The CDR3 has 15 amino acids. Germline-derived CDR1 and CDR2 are MNHEY and SVGAGI. V lost 0 bases and J lost 3, with 11 bases in between. The DNA of the CDR3 is TGTGCCAGCAGTTACTCGATAGGGAGGGACTATGGCTACACCTTC. Translation gives CASSYSIGRDYGYTF.

The V gene is TRBV19, the J gene TRBJ2-2, with 14 nucleotides matching TRBD2. Germline-derived CDR1 and CDR2 are LNHDA and SQIVND (reference sequence). The CDR3 runs 17 residues. J lost 6 bases, V lost 3 bases, and 6 bases had no gene match. The DNA of the CDR3 is TGTGCCAGTAGTATCCGACTAGCGGGAGGGGTCGCCGGGGAGCTGTTTTTT. Protein product: CASSIRLAGGVAGELFF. Complete variable domain (other parts from reference TRBV19 and TRBJ2-2): DGGITQSPKYLFRKEGQNVTLSCEQNLNHDAMYWYRQDPGQGLRLIYYSQIVNDFQKGDIAEGYSVSREKKESFPLTVTSAQKNPTAFYLCASSIRLAGGVAGELFFGEGSRLTVL.